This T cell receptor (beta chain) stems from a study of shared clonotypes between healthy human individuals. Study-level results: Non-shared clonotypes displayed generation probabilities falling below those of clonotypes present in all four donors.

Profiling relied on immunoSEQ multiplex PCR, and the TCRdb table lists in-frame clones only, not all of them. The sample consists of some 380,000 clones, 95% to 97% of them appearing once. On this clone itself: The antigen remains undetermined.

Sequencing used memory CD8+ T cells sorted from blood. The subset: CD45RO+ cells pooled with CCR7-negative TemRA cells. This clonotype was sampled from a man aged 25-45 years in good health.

DNA for the CDR3: TGTGCCTGGAGTCTCGATGGTCGAGCGCAGTACTTC. Translation gives CAWSLDGRAQYF. V gene TRBV30 combines with J gene TRBJ2-7; D gene uncertain. The CDR3 contains 12 residues. Trimming cost V 2 bases and J 9 bases, with 14 bases left between them. Germline V gene data show CDR1 as GTSNPN and CDR2 as SVGIG (reference sequence).